This passage covers 10 T cell receptor beta chains from one sample sequenced in a study of T cell responses to AZD1222 COVID-19 vaccine. Repertoires were generated with immunoSEQ multiplex PCR, while TCRdb's copy carries only in-frame clones and drops some. The table shows about 110,000 clones, with 91% occurring only once. The material was peripheral blood, obtained on day 0 of AZD1222 vaccination. The receptors were sampled from an adult in good health.

As for this clone: At one end the junction does not follow the germline gene, possibly because of a read error. The chain couples TRBV7-9 to TRBJ2-3; 8 bases are shared with TRBD2. There are 16 residues in the CDR3. The germline gives CDR1 SEHNR, CDR2 FQNEAQ (reference sequence). DNA of the CDR3: TGTGCCAGCAGCTTACTCAGTGCGGGGGGCACTGATACGCAGTATTTT. This translates into CASSLLSAGGTDTQYF. Based on the CDR3 plus reference TRBV7-9 and TRBJ2-3, the full variable domain is DTGVSQNPRHKITKRGQNVTFRCDPISEHNRLYWYRQTLGQGPEFLTYFQNEAQLEKSRLLSDRFSAERPKGSFSTLEIQRTEQGDSAMYLCASSLLSAGGTDTQYFGPGTRLTVL.

This rearrangement joins TRBV20-1 to TRBJ1-2; 9 bases agree with TRBD1. The CDR3 is 11 amino acids. CDR1 and CDR2 from the germline V gene are DFQATT and SNEGSKA (reference sequence). DNA of the CDR3: TGCAGAAGACGGGACAGGGATGGCTACACCTTC. It codes for CRRRDRDGYTF.

V usage is TRBV7-9 and J usage is TRBJ1-5, with D perhaps TRBD1 (6 bases). The CDR3 spans 13 residues. CDR1 and CDR2 from the germline V gene are SEHNR and FQNEAQ (reference sequence). Trimming removed 0 bases from V and 7 bases from J, with 7 bases in between. For the CDR3, the DNA is TGTGCCAGCAGCTTAGCGCAGGGGCAGCCCCAGCATTTT. Protein sequence: CASSLAQGQPQHF.

The chain links TRBV3-1 (or the pseudogene TRBV3-2) to TRBJ1-3, with a weak D call TRBD1 (5 bases). The CDR3 covers 15 residues. From germline, CDR1 is LGHDT and CDR2 YNNKEL (reference sequence). V shed 4 bases and J shed 1 base, with 11 bases lying between them. The CDR3 reads CASSPDSSSGNTIYF. In DNA, the CDR3 is TGTGCCAGCAGCCCCGACAGCAGTTCTGGAAACACCATATATTTT.

The chain combines TRBV5-1 with TRBJ2-2; D perhaps matches TRBD2 (6 bases). The CDR3 is made up of 15 amino acids. V was shortened by 10 bases and J by 3 bases, with 19 bases between the two germline ends. Germline CDR1 and CDR2: SGHRS and YFSETQ. The CDR3 nucleotides read TGCGCCTGCCTTCCTAGCGATTGGGACACCGGGGAGCTGTTTTTT. Its protein product is CACLPSDWDTGELFF.

The gene calls are TRBV2 and TRBJ2-5; unclear D gene. The V gene's germline CDR1 is SNHLY and CDR2 FYNNEI. The CDR3 has 14 residues. V lost 0 bases to trimming and J lost 5 bases, with 10 bases between them. The CDR3 region has the DNA TGTGCCAGCAGTGAAGCCAGAACTCCGGAGACCCAGTACTTC. Translated: CASSEARTPETQYF.

The rearrangement joins TRBV27 to TRBJ2-5, with 9 bases lining up with TRBD2. CDR1 and CDR2 from the germline V gene are MNHEY and SMNVEV (reference sequence). Trimming cost V 4 bases and J 4 bases; bases outside gene matches: 10. The CDR3 consists of 16 residues. Here the CDR3 DNA reads TGTGCCAGCAGTTCCCCGGGACGGACTAGCGTAGAGACCCAGTACTTC. Its protein is CASSSPGRTSVETQYF.

The count of this clone is one. The chain links TRBV18 to TRBJ2-5; a weak D match, TRBD1 (5 bases). CDR1 is KGHSH, CDR2 LQKENI, per germline. V was pared by 5 bases and J by 0 bases, with 7 bases between. There are 13 residues in the CDR3. The CDR3 coding sequence is TGTGCCAGCTCAGCAGGGTACCAAGAGACCCAGTACTTC. This codes for CASSAGYQETQYF.

The chain carries TRBV6-6 and TRBJ1-5; D is uncertain. The CDR3 totals 14 residues. Per germline, CDR1 MNHNY and CDR2 SVGAGI (reference sequence). V was shortened by 11 bases and J by 9 bases, with 23 bases between the two germline ends. The CDR3: CAALKDGPHRPQHF. The CDR3 DNA reads as TGTGCCGCCCTGAAGGACGGGCCTCATCGGCCCCAGCATTTT.

This chain joins TRBV12-5 and TRBJ1-3, with 9 bases aligning to TRBD1. Germline CDR1 is LGHNT and CDR2 is FRNRAP. V shed 5 bases and J 5 bases; nucleotides not matched to a gene: 7. The CDR3 loop spans 15 amino acids. The DNA for the CDR3 is TGTGCTAGTGGTCCGCCGGGACAGGGTAGAAACACCATATATTTT. This gives the protein CASGPPGQGRNTIYF.